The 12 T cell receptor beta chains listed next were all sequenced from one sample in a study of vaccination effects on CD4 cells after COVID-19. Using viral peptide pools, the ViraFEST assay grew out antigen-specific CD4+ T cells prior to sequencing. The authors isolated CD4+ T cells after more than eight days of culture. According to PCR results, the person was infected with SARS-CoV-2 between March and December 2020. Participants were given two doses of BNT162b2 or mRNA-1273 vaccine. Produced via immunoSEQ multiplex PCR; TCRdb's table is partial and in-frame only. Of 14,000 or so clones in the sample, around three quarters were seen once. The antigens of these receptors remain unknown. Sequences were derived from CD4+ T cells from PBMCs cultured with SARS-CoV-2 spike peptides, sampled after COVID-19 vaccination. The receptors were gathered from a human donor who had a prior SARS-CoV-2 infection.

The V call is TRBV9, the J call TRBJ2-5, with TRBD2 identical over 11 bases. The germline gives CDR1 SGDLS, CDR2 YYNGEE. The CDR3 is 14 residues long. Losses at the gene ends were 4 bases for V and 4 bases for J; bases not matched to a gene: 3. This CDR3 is CASSITSGRETQYF. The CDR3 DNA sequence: TGTGCCAGCAGCATCACTAGCGGGAGAGAGACCCAGTACTTC. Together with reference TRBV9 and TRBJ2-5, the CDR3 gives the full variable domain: DSGVTQTPKHLITATGQRVTLRCSPRSGDLSVYWYQQSLDQGLQFLIQYYNGEERAKGNILERFSAQQFPDLHSELNLSSLELGDSALYFCASSITSGRETQYFGPGTRLLVL.

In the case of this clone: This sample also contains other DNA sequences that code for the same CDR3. CDR3 DNA: TGTGCCAGTAGTATAGGCAATCAGCCCCAGCATTTT. Translated: CASSIGNQPQHF. The gene calls are TRBV19 and TRBJ1-5, with no clear D. Germline CDR1 LNHDA, CDR2 SQIVND (reference sequence). V lost 1 base and J lost 2, with 0 bases in between. This CDR3 comprises 12 residues.

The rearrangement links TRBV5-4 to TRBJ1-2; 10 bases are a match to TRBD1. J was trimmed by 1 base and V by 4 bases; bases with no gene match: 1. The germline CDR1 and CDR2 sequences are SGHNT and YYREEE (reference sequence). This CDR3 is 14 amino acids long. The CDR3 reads CASSRDRGNYGYTF. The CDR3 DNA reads TGTGCCAGCAGCCGGGACAGGGGTAACTATGGCTACACCTTC.

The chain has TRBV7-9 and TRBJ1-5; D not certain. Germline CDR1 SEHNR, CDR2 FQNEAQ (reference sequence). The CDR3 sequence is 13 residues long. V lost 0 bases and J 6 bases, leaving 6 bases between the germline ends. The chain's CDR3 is CASSLANVQPQHF. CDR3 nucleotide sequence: TGTGCCAGCAGCTTAGCGAATGTTCAGCCCCAGCATTTT.

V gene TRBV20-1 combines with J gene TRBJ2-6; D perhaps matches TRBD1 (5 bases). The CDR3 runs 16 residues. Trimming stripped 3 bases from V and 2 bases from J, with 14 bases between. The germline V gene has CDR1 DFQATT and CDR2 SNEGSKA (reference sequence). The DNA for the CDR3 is TGCAGTGCTAGTGGACATCATCCCACTGGGGCCAACGTCCTGACTTTC. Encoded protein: CSASGHHPTGANVLTF.

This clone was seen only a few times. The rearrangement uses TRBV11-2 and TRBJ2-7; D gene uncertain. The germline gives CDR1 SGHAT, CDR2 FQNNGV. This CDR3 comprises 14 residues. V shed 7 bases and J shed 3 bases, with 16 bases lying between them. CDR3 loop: CASTLQFADYEQYF. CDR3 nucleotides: TGTGCCAGCACCCTACAATTCGCGGACTACGAGCAGTACTTC.

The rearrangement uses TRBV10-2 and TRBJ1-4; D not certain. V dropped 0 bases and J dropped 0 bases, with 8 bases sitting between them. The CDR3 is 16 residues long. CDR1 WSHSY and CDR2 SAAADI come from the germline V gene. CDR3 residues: CASSESESSTNEKLFF. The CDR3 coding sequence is TGCGCCAGCAGTGAGTCGGAATCTTCAACTAATGAAAAACTGTTTTTT.

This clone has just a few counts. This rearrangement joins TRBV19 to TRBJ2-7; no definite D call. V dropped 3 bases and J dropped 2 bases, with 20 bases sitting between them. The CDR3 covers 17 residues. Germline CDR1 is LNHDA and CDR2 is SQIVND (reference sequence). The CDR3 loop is CASSMWSPGSGAYEQYF. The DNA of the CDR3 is TGTGCCAGTAGTATGTGGAGTCCAGGTTCCGGCGCCTACGAGCAGTACTTC.

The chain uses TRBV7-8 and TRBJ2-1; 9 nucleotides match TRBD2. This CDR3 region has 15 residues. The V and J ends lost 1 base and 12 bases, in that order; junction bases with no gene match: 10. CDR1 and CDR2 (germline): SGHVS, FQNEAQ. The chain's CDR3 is CASSLDGGRALRQFF. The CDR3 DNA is TGTGCCAGCAGCTTAGACGGCGGGAGGGCCTTGAGGCAGTTCTTC.

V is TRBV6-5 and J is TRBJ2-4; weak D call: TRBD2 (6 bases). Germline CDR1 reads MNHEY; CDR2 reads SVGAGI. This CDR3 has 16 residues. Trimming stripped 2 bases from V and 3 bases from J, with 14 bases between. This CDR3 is CASSYGRDSLKNIQYF. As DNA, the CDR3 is TGTGCCAGCAGTTACGGCAGGGACTCTCTCAAAAACATTCAGTACTTC.

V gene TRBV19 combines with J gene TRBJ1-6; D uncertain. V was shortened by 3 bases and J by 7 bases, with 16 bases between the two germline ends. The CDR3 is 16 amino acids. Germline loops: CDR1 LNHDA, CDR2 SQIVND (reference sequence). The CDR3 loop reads CASSMRISSLNSPLHF. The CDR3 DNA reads TGTGCCAGTAGTATGCGGATCAGCAGCCTAAATTCACCCCTCCACTTT.

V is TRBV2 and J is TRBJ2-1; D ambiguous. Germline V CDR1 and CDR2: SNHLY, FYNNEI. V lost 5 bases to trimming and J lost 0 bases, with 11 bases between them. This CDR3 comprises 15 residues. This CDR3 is CASSWALSSYNEQFF. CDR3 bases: TGTGCCAGCAGTTGGGCTCTGAGCTCCTACAATGAGCAGTTCTTC.